Following are 14 T cell receptor beta chains from one sample sequenced in a study of OX40 agonist ivuxolimab in advanced cancers. Produced via immunoSEQ multiplex PCR; TCRdb's table is partial and in-frame only. In the table there are thousands of clones, around 74% of which are singletons. The starting material was CD4+ or CD8+ T cells sorted from blood, obtained in a trial of the OX40 agonist ivuxolimab. These receptors came from an adult with an advanced solid tumor such as melanoma, head and neck, liver or kidney cancer.

This clone was recorded a few times. This rearrangement joins TRBV7-3 to TRBJ2-3; a weak D match, TRBD2 (6 bases). Germline-derived CDR1 and CDR2 are SGHTA and FQGTGA. The CDR3 is made up of 15 amino acids. Between the trimmed V and J ends, which lost 5 bases and 3 bases, there was a span of 15 bases. CDR3 sequence: CASSTGLGLTDTQYF. CDR3 DNA: TGTGCCAGCAGCACGGGACTGGGACTTACAGATACGCAGTATTTT.

The chain carries TRBV28 and TRBJ1-2; the D gene is possibly TRBD1 (5 bases). From germline, CDR1 is MDHEN and CDR2 SYDVKM. CDR3 length: 13 amino acids. Trimming stripped 4 bases from V and 5 bases from J, with 11 bases between. CDR3 sequence: CASSYGAGYGYTF. The CDR3 DNA reads TGTGCCAGCAGTTATGGCGCAGGGTATGGCTACACCTTC.

This clone was seen only once. CDR3 coding DNA: TGTGCCAGCAGCTTGGAACTTTCGGCGAACACTGAAGCTTTCTTT. It codes for CASSLELSANTEAFF. The genes are TRBV5-6 and TRBJ1-1; D call uncertain. V gave up 0 bases and J gave up 1 base, with 10 bases separating them. Germline V gives CDR1 SGHDT, CDR2 YYEEEE. The CDR3 runs to 15 residues.

The V call is TRBV10-3, the J call TRBJ2-3; D unresolved. The ends were cut back, 0 bases at V and 2 bases at J, with 9 bases in the middle. The CDR3 is made up of 15 amino acids. Looked up from germline, CDR1 is ENHRY and CDR2 is SYGVKD. CDR3 sequence: CAISESTDSTDTQYF. The CDR3 bases are TGTGCCATCAGTGAGTCCACCGATTCCACAGATACGCAGTATTTT.

J is TRBJ2-7 and V is TRBV11-2; either TRBD1 or TRBD2 may supply D (6 bases each). Germline CDR1 reads SGHAT; CDR2 reads FQNNGV. The length of the CDR3 is 14 residues. V was trimmed by 1 base and J by 3 bases, leaving 10 bases between them. The CDR3 DNA is TGTGCCAGCAGCTTAGGGGGGGCCGGCTACGAGCAGTACTTC. It is translated as CASSLGGAGYEQYF.

The chain carries TRBV5-1 and TRBJ2-7, with 7 bases that match TRBD1. CDR3 size: 13 residues. Per the germline V gene, CDR1 is SGHRS and CDR2 is YFSETQ. V lost 0 bases and J lost 4; bases outside the gene matches: 1. The CDR3 DNA sequence: TGCGCCAGCAGCTTGGGGGGACAGTACGAGCAGTACTTC. It translates to CASSLGGQYEQYF.

This clone was counted a few times. V and J are TRBV27 and TRBJ1-1; TRBD1 is a possible D gene (5 bases). Trimming took 5 bases from V and 8 from J, leaving 15 bases between them. CDR1 is MNHEY and CDR2 is SMNVEV in the germline V gene (reference sequence). This CDR3 contains 13 residues. CDR3 coding DNA: TGTGCCAGCAGTCCCGGATGGGGGAGGGAAGCTTTCTTT. Protein product: CASSPGWGREAFF.

The chain is built from TRBV11-2 and TRBJ2-2; no clear D gene. Germline V CDR1 and CDR2: SGHAT, FQNNGV. Trimming left V 2 bases short and J 7 bases short, with 2 bases between. The CDR3 length is 11 residues. CDR3 sequence reads: CASSLLGELFF. In DNA, the CDR3 is TGTGCCAGCAGCTTACTCGGGGAGCTGTTTTTT.

A single count supports this clone. This chain joins TRBV27 and TRBJ2-3; perhaps TRBD2 as D (6 bases). This CDR3 region has 15 residues. CDR1 is MNHEY and CDR2 is SMNVEV in the germline V gene (reference sequence). V was clipped by 2 bases and J by 6 bases, with 15 bases between them. CDR3 loop: CASSLGGVAGDTQYF. CDR3 sequence (DNA): TGTGCCAGCAGTTTAGGCGGGGTGGCAGGGGATACGCAGTATTTT.

The chain couples TRBV5-1 to TRBJ2-7; the D is unclear. Germline V lookup: CDR1 SGHRS, CDR2 YFSETQ. The CDR3 runs to 12 residues. Trimming pared 1 base from V and 2 bases from J, leaving 4 bases between. CDR3 in amino acids: CASSLRPYEQYF. The DNA of the CDR3 is TGCGCCAGCAGCTTGAGACCCTACGAGCAGTACTTC. The whole variable domain, remainder taken from reference TRBV5-1 and TRBJ2-7, is KAGVTQTPRYLIKTRGQQVTLSCSPISGHRSVSWYQQTPGQGLQFLFEYFSETQRNKGNFPGRFSGRQFSNSRSEMNVSTLELGDSALYLCASSLRPYEQYFGPGTRLTVT.

The chain employs TRBV4-3 and TRBJ2-7; TRBD1 agrees at 12 bases. Germline V gene sequence: CDR1 LGHNA, CDR2 YSLEER. After removal of 6 bases from V and 6 bases from J, the junction contained 6 bases not matched to a gene. This CDR3 spans 14 amino acids. The CDR3 DNA follows: TGCGCCAGCAGTCGGGACAGGGGGCAATTCGAGCAGTACTTC. Its translation is CASSRDRGQFEQYF.

This rearrangement joins TRBV15 to TRBJ2-7; maybe TRBD1 (5 bases). CDR3 length: 14 amino acids. Germline V CDR1 and CDR2: LNHNV, YYDKDF (reference sequence). The V and J ends lost 5 bases and 1 base respectively, with 12 bases between them. The CDR3 bases are TGTGCCACCAGCCCCACAGGTGGGTCCTACGAGCAGTACTTC. Its protein product is CATSPTGGSYEQYF.

J is TRBJ2-1 and V is TRBV6-5; a possible D gene is TRBD2 (5 bases). CDR1 and CDR2 (germline): MNHEY, SVGAGI. V was trimmed by 5 bases and J by 2 bases, leaving 13 bases between them. CDR3 length: 15 amino acids. The chain's CDR3 is CASSPDSLTYNEQFF. In DNA, the CDR3 is TGTGCCAGCAGTCCGGACTCACTCACCTACAATGAGCAGTTCTTC.

V is TRBV9 and J is TRBJ2-5, with TRBD1 matching over 7 bases. The CDR3 extends over 16 amino acids. Germline CDR1 and CDR2: SGDLS and YYNGEE. V was pared by 3 bases and J by 1 base, with 9 bases of the junction left unmatched. Here the CDR3 reads CASSAWARQGQETQYF. CDR3 in DNA: TGTGCCAGCAGCGCGTGGGCTAGACAGGGCCAAGAGACCCAGTACTTC.